A single sample gave rise to the 2 T cell receptor beta chains below, sequenced in a study of shared T cell receptors in the human thymus. The repertoire was sequenced with immunoSEQ multiplex PCR; TCRdb's copy has only in-frame clones and lacks some. The table lists about 660,000 clones, more than 75% of them singletons, with under 0.01% in the top ten. This same sample was also part of a study on human thymus T cells.

Sequenced material: thymocytes. These receptors came from a boy younger than two with a congenital heart defect.

The chain employs TRBV29-1 and TRBJ2-5, with TRBD2 identical over 7 bases. With V trimmed by 6 bases and J by 4 bases, 14 bases remained unmatched. The CDR3 length is 15 residues. Germline V gene sequence: CDR1 SQVTM, CDR2 ANQGSEA. In nucleotides, the CDR3 is TGCAGCGTAGAATCGGGGGGAGGCGTTACAGAGACCCAGTACTTC. The encoded protein is CSVESGGGVTETQYF. Full variable domain (rest looked up from reference TRBV29-1 and TRBJ2-5): SAVISQKPSRDICQRGTSLTIQCQVDSQVTMMFWYRQQPGQSLTLIATANQGSEATYESGFVIDKFPISRPNLTFSTLTVSNMSPEDSSIYLCSVESGGGVTETQYFGPGTRLLVL.

This chain links TRBV4-2 with TRBJ1-1, with 9 nucleotides matching TRBD1. Looked up from germline, CDR1 is LGHNA and CDR2 is YNFKEQ. V trimming: 0 bases; J trimming: 5 bases; junction bases outside the gene matches: 10. CDR3 size: 17 residues. The CDR3 region has the DNA TGTGCCAGCAGCCAAGATAGGGTGGACAGGGGTCGTACTGAAGCTTTCTTT. It yields the protein CASSQDRVDRGRTEAFF.